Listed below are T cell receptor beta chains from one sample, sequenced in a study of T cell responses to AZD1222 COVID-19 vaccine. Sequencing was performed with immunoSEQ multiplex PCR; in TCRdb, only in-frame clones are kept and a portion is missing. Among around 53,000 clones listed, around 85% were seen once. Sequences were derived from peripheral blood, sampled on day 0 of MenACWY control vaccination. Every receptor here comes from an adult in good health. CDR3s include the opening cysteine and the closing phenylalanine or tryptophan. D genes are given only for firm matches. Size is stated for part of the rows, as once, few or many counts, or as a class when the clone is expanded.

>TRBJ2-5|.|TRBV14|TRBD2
CASRLAGDQETQYF
TGTGCCAGCAGACTAGCGGGAGACCAAGAGACCCAGTACTTC
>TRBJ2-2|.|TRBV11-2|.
CASSSTVGTTGELFF
TGTGCCAGCAGCTCGACAGTCGGGACTACCGGGGAGCTGTTTTTT
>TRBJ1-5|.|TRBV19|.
CASSMLQLIGSNQPQHF
TGTGCCAGTAGTATGCTCCAACTAATCGGTAGCAATCAGCCCCAGCATTTT
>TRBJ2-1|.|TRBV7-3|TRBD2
CASSFTSGSMEQFF
TGTGCCAGCAGCTTTACTAGCGGGAGCATGGAGCAGTTCTTC
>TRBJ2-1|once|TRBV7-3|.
CASSLTGGAYMNEQFF
TGTGCCAGCAGCTTAACGGGGGGAGCCTATATGAATGAGCAGTTCTTC
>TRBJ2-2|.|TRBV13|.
CASSLVAGELFF
TGTGCCAGCAGCTTAGTAGCCGGGGAGCTGTTTTTT
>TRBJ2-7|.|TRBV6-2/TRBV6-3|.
CASSARRDPRSYEQYF
TGTGCCAGCAGTGCCCGCCGGGACCCGCGTTCCTACGAGCAGTACTTC
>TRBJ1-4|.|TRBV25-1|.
CASGLRGGNEKLFF
TGTGCCAGCGGCCTCCGGGGAGGTAATGAAAAACTGTTTTTT
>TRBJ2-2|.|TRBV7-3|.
CASTTVQGGTGELFF
TGTGCCAGCACCACAGTCCAGGGAGGAACCGGGGAGCTGTTTTTT
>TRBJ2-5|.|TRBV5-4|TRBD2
CASSLRGSGETQYF
TGTGCCAGCAGCTTGCGCGGGAGCGGAGAGACCCAGTACTTC
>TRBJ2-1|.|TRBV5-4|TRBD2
CASQNSHSGGYNEQFF
TGTGCCAGCCAAAATTCTCATAGCGGGGGTTACAATGAGCAGTTCTTC
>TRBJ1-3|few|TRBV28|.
CASSFGGRVVGNTIYF
TGTGCCAGCAGTTTCGGGGGGAGGGTTGTTGGAAACACCATATATTTT
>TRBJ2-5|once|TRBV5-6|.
CASESAGHETQYF
TGTGCCAGCGAATCAGCGGGACACGAGACCCAGTACTTC
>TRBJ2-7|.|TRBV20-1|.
CSAGTPVGQYF
TGCAGTGCTGGAACCCCAGTGGGGCAGTACTTC
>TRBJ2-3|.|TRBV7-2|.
CASSLGREDTQYF
TGTGCCAGCAGCTTAGGGAGGGAAGATACGCAGTATTTT
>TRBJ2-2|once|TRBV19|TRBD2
CASSQAGGNTGELFF
TGTGCCAGTAGCCAAGCGGGGGGGAACACCGGGGAGCTGTTTTTT
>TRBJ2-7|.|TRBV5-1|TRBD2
CASSFDQGLAGEEQYF
TGCGCCAGCAGCTTCGACCAGGGACTAGCGGGAGAGGAGCAGTACTTC
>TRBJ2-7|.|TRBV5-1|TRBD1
CASSLGPMGQGISYEQYF
TGCGCCAGCAGCTTGGGACCCATGGGACAGGGGATATCCTACGAGCAGTACTTC
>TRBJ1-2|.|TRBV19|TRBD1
CASSDRDRGPYGYTF
TGTGCCAGTAGTGACCGGGACAGGGGTCCCTATGGCTACACCTTC